Below, 22 T cell receptor beta chains from the same sample are listed, as sequenced in a study of CD8 T cells in Susac syndrome. Random hexamers were used to reverse transcribe the RNA input (about 0.45 to 1 ug). Each CDR3 protein is one row after TCRdb ran MiXCR on the immunoSEQ multiplex PCR reads. The data show roughly 130,000 distinct CDR3 sequences, 96% seen once. Sequencing was carried out using CD4+ T cells from PBMCs. All receptors derive from a human donor with Susac syndrome.

The chain recombines TRBV7-8 with TRBJ1-4, with D unresolved. Trimming stripped 5 bases from V and 7 bases from J, with 14 bases between. The length of the CDR3 is 14 residues. The germline gives CDR1 SGHVS, CDR2 FQNEAQ. DNA for the CDR3: TGTGCCAGCAGCCTCAGGTCACGAGGTGAAAAACTGTTTTTT. It translates to CASSLRSRGEKLFF.

V and J are TRBV29-1 and TRBJ1-2; TRBD1 is a possible D gene (5 bases). The CDR3 length is 12 residues. Germline assignment: CDR1 SQVTM and CDR2 ANQGSEA. The ends were cut back, 3 bases at V and 6 bases at J, with 11 bases in the middle. CDR3: CSVDREVDGYTF. CDR3 sequence (DNA): TGCAGCGTTGACAGGGAAGTGGATGGCTACACCTTC.

J is TRBJ2-3 and V is TRBV12-3 or TRBV12-4, with D possibly matching TRBD1 (5 bases). This CDR3 region has 14 residues. Trimming pared 5 bases from V and 0 bases from J, leaving 9 bases between. The CDR3 loop is CASSLQESTDTQYF. The DNA for the CDR3 is TGTGCCAGCAGTCTACAGGAGAGCACAGATACGCAGTATTTT.

The rearrangement links TRBV14 to TRBJ2-5; D unclear. Trimming took off 4 bases at V and 4 bases at J, with 16 bases between the two ends. Germline assignment: CDR1 SGHDN and CDR2 FVKESK. The CDR3 is 15 amino acids. CDR3 sequence: CASSRTTYGRETQYF. In DNA, the CDR3 is TGTGCCAGCAGCCGCACCACCTACGGGCGAGAGACCCAGTACTTC. Based on the CDR3 plus reference TRBV14 and TRBJ2-5, the full variable domain is EAGVTQFPSHSVIEKGQTVTLRCDPISGHDNLYWYRRVMGKEIKFLLHFVKESKQDESGMPNNRFLAERTGGTYSTLKVQPAELEDSGVYFCASSRTTYGRETQYFGPGTRLLVL.

This clonotype was counted a single time. The J gene is TRBJ2-3, the V gene TRBV12-3 or TRBV12-4, with 8 bases matching TRBD1. This CDR3 contains 16 residues. After removal of 7 bases from V and 7 bases from J, the junction contained 16 bases not matched to a gene. The chain's CDR3 is CASIPPRAGGINTQYF. CDR3 sequence (DNA): TGTGCCAGCATCCCCCCTCGGGCAGGGGGCATAAATACGCAGTATTTT.

The chain links TRBV20-1 to TRBJ2-3; D unresolved. Trimming removed 8 bases at V and 6 bases at J, with 12 bases between. The CDR3 runs to 11 residues. Per germline, CDR1 DFQATT and CDR2 SNEGSKA (reference sequence). The CDR3 loop reads CSPLDSDTQYF. Written as DNA, the CDR3 is TGCAGTCCCCTAGATTCGGATACGCAGTATTTT.

The chain uses TRBV20-1 and TRBJ2-1, with D possibly matching TRBD1 (6 bases). Trimming took off 6 bases at V and 8 bases at J, with 11 bases between the two ends. The CDR3 runs 11 residues. The germline V gene has CDR1 DFQATT and CDR2 SNEGSKA (reference sequence). CDR3 nucleotides: TGCAGTGCCAAGGGGGTCTATGAGCAGTTCTTC. This gives the protein CSAKGVYEQFF.

The gene calls are TRBV29-1 and TRBJ2-3, with 8 bases that match TRBD2. V lost 6 bases to trimming and J lost 0 bases; unmatched junction nucleotides: 2. Germline loops: CDR1 SQVTM, CDR2 ANQGSEA. The CDR3 runs 13 residues. This CDR3 is CSVPSGSTDTQYF. CDR3 sequence (DNA): TGCAGCGTCCCTAGCGGGAGCACAGATACGCAGTATTTT.

This chain links TRBV14 with TRBJ2-3; D is undetermined. This CDR3 has 11 residues. Trimming stripped 3 bases from V and 11 bases from J, with 9 bases between. Germline loops: CDR1 SGHDN, CDR2 FVKESK. The CDR3 is CASSHGSKQYF. The CDR3 nucleotides read TGTGCCAGCAGCCACGGATCGAAGCAGTATTTT.

The rearrangement uses TRBV30 and TRBJ1-2, with a weak D call TRBD1 (5 bases). This CDR3 region has 16 residues. CDR1 is GTSNPN, CDR2 SVGIG, per germline (reference sequence). Trimming left V 2 bases short and J 8 bases short, with 24 bases between. The CDR3 DNA reads TGTGCCTGGAGTACTCCGCGGGACGGGGTCTGGCGGGGCTACACCTTC. Residues: CAWSTPRDGVWRGYTF.

This clonotype came up once. The J gene is TRBJ2-3, the V gene TRBV20-1; 7 nucleotides agree with TRBD2. The junction had 5 bases not matched to a gene; V was cut back by 3 bases and J by 5 bases. CDR1 and CDR2 (germline): DFQATT, SNEGSKA (reference sequence). The CDR3 runs 13 residues. The CDR3 DNA follows: TGCAGTGCTAGCGGGAGGTGGGTAGATACGCAGTATTTT. Translated: CSASGRWVDTQYF.

The rearrangement joins TRBV11-2 to TRBJ1-1; 10 bases are a match to TRBD1. The V gene end was trimmed by 4 bases and the J gene end by 7 bases; junction bases not matched to a gene: 12. CDR3 length: 16 residues. CDR1 and CDR2 (germline): SGHAT, FQNNGV. CDR3 in amino acids: CASSSSLGQGDFEAFF. DNA for the CDR3: TGTGCCAGCAGCTCAAGCCTTGGACAGGGGGATTTTGAAGCTTTCTTT.

The gene calls are TRBV29-1 and TRBJ2-7; no firm D call. V dropped 0 bases and J dropped 1 base, with 13 bases sitting between them. The CDR3 has 15 residues. Germline lookup yields CDR1 SQVTM and CDR2 ANQGSEA. In DNA form, the CDR3 reads TGCAGCGTTGAAGATATTTTCGGCGGATCCTACGAGCAGTACTTC. Its translation: CSVEDIFGGSYEQYF.

V usage is TRBV28 and J usage is TRBJ2-7; D is perhaps TRBD2 (7 bases). Trimming stripped 4 bases from V and 7 bases from J, with 14 bases between. Germline V gene data show CDR1 as MDHEN and CDR2 as SYDVKM. This CDR3 has 13 amino acids. The CDR3 DNA reads as TGTGCCAGCAGTTCCCAGGGGCGGGAGGAGCAGTACTTC. Translation: CASSSQGREEQYF.

DNA for the CDR3: TGTGCCTCAGCTAGGGAGTTAAAAGAGACCCAGTACTTC. Its translation is CASARELKETQYF. The V and J genes are TRBV30 and TRBJ2-5; possible D gene TRBD2, 5 bases. Germline CDR1 is GTSNPN and CDR2 is SVGIG (reference sequence). The ends were cut back, 7 bases at V and 3 bases at J, with 15 bases in the middle. The CDR3 has 13 amino acids.

The V gene is TRBV28, the J gene TRBJ1-2; 10 bases line up with TRBD1. The CDR3 runs 14 residues. The germline V gene has CDR1 MDHEN and CDR2 SYDVKM. V gave up 6 bases and J gave up 6 bases; unmatched junction bases: 7. DNA of the CDR3: TGTGCCAGCAGCCTGCTGACAGGGGGCGATGGCTACACCTTC. This gives the protein CASSLLTGGDGYTF.

The V gene is TRBV29-1, the J gene TRBJ2-7, with 13 bases aligning to TRBD2. Germline CDR1 SQVTM, CDR2 ANQGSEA. The CDR3 loop spans 16 amino acids. V gave up 3 bases and J gave up 6 bases; unmatched junction bases: 11. The CDR3 protein is CSVEGYGLAGVREQYF. DNA of the CDR3: TGCAGCGTTGAGGGGTACGGACTAGCGGGAGTGCGCGAGCAGTACTTC.

J is TRBJ2-7 and V is TRBV4-1; 7 bases line up with TRBD1. CDR3 length: 15 amino acids. V shed 1 base, J shed 7 bases, and the junction held 10 bases outside the gene matches. Germline lookup yields CDR1 MGHRA and CDR2 YSYEKL. The DNA for the CDR3 is TGCGCCAGCAGCCAAGGACAGGGCAAGATCGGTGAGCAGTACTTC. Translating gives CASSQGQGKIGEQYF.

The DNA of the CDR3 is TGTGCCTGGAGTGTGCGAGGGGTAGAGAAAGAGACCCAGTACTTC. This translates into CAWSVRGVEKETQYF. V usage is TRBV30 and J usage is TRBJ2-5, with D perhaps assigned TRBD1 or TRBD2 (5 bases each). Between the trimmed V and J ends, which lost 0 bases and 3 bases, there was a span of 14 bases. The length of the CDR3 is 15 residues. CDR1 and CDR2 (germline): GTSNPN, SVGIG (reference sequence).

This chain joins TRBV24-1 and TRBJ2-5; 10 bases line up with TRBD2. The germline CDR1 and CDR2 sequences are KGHDR and SFDVKD. The CDR3 spans 15 residues. V lost 5 bases and J lost 5; bases outside the gene matches: 7. CDR3 nucleotide sequence: TGTGCCACCAGTGCCGCCGGGACTAGCGATGAGACCCAGTACTTC. Its translation: CATSAAGTSDETQYF.

V gene TRBV29-1 combines with J gene TRBJ2-1; D remains ambiguous. This CDR3 contains 10 residues. The V and J ends lost 7 bases and 8 bases respectively, with 9 bases between them. Germline CDR1 and CDR2: SQVTM and ANQGSEA. The CDR3 is CSGQIHEQFF. CDR3 coding DNA: TGCAGCGGGCAGATCCATGAGCAGTTCTTC.

The gene calls are TRBV19 and TRBJ1-2; D gene ambiguous. This CDR3 contains 13 residues. V lost 6 bases, J lost 1 base, and 9 bases lay in between. Per the germline V gene, CDR1 is LNHDA and CDR2 is SQIVND (reference sequence). CDR3: CASSYTSNYGYTF. CDR3 DNA: TGTGCCAGTAGCTACACAAGTAACTATGGCTACACCTTC.